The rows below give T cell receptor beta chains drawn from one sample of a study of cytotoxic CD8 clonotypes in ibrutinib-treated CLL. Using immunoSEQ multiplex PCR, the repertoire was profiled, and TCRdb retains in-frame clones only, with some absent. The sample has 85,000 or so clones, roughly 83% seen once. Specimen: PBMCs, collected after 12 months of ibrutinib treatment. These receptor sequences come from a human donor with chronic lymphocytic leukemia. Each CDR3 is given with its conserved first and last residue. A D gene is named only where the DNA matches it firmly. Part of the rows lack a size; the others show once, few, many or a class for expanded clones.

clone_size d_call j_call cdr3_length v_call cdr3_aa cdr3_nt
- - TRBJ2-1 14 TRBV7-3 CASSLGSVYNEQFF TGTGCCAGCAGCTTGGGCTCGGTGTACAATGAGCAGTTCTTC
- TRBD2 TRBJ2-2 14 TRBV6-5 CAGRVREGTGELFF TGTGCCGGGAGGGTGCGGGAGGGTACCGGGGAGCTGTTTTTT
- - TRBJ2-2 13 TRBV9 CASSVWGTGELFF TGTGCCAGCAGCGTATGGGGCACCGGGGAGCTGTTTTTT
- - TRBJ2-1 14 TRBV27 CASSSALTYNEQFF TGTGCCAGCAGTTCAGCCCTTACATACAATGAGCAGTTCTTC
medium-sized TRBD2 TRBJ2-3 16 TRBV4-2 CASSQDGAGGPNTQYF TGTGCCAGCAGCCAAGATGGGGCGGGGGGGCCGAATACGCAGTATTTT
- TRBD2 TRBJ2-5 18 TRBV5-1 CASSLGASGASLQETQYF TGCGCCAGCAGCTTGGGGGCTAGCGGGGCATCCCTCCAAGAGACCCAGTACTTC
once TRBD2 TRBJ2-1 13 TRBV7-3 CASSSSGGAEQFF TGTGCCAGCAGCTCCAGCGGGGGGGCGGAGCAGTTCTTC
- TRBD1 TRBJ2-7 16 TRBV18 CASSPRTTGVLEEQYF TGTGCCAGCTCACCCCGCACAACAGGGGTCCTCGAAGAGCAGTACTTC
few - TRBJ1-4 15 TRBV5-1 CASSPGRGPNEKLFF TGCGCCAGCAGCCCCGGCCGGGGCCCTAATGAAAAACTGTTTTTT
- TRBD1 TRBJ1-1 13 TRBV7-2 CASSRDRVTEAFF TGTGCCAGCAGCCGCGACAGGGTTACTGAAGCTTTCTTT
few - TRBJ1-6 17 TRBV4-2 CASSQDLGRLNNSPLHF TGTGCCAGCAGCCAAGATCTAGGGCGGCTTAATAATTCACCCCTCCACTTT
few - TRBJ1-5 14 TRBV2 CASSEGTADQPQHF TGTGCCAGCAGTGAAGGGACAGCAGATCAGCCCCAGCATTTT
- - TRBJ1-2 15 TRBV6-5 CASRTGPRGNYGYTF TGTGCCAGCAGAACAGGGCCGAGGGGCAACTATGGCTACACCTTC
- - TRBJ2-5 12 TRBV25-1 CASAGAPETQYF TGTGCCAGCGCGGGGGCCCCAGAGACCCAGTACTTC
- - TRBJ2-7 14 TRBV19 CASSIPGESYEQYF TGTGCCAGTAGTATCCCGGGGGAGTCCTACGAGCAGTACTTC
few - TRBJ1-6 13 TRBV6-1 CASTGTADSPLHF TGTGCCAGCACCGGGACGGCCGATTCACCCCTCCACTTT
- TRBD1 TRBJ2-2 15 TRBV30 CAWSRQGPNTGELFF TGTGCCTGGAGCAGACAGGGGCCGAACACCGGGGAGCTGTTTTTT
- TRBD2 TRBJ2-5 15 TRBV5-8 CASRTGTSGVETQYF TGTGCCAGCAGAACCGGGACTAGCGGGGTAGAGACCCAGTACTTC
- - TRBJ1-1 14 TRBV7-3 CASSPRAQNTEAFF TGTGCCAGCAGCCCCCGGGCCCAGAACACTGAAGCTTTCTTT
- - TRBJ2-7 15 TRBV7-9 CASSPPGTPTYEQYF TGTGCCAGCAGCCCCCCCGGGACACCGACCTACGAGCAGTACTTC
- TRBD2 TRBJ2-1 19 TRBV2 CASGETGLVFLSTYNEQFF TGTGCCAGCGGAGAGACGGGACTAGTCTTCTTGTCGACCTACAATGAGCAGTTCTTC
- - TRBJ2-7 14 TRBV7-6 CASSPGTRPYEQYF TGTGCCAGCAGCCCCGGGACACGTCCTTACGAGCAGTACTTC
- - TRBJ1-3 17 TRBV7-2 CASSLGPGGRGGNTIYF TGTGCCAGCAGCTTAGGCCCGGGAGGCCGGGGAGGAAACACCATATATTTT
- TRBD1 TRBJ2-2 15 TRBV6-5 CASNEQGAVTGELFF TGTGCCAGCAACGAACAGGGGGCGGTCACCGGGGAGCTGTTTTTT
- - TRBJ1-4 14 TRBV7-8 CASSPGTGRGELFF TGTGCCAGCAGCCCAGGGACGGGCCGGGGGGAACTGTTTTTT
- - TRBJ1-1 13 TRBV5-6 CASSLAPNTEAFF TGTGCCAGCAGCCTGGCCCCGAACACTGAAGCTTTCTTT
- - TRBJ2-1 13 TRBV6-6 CASGARTGGEQFF TGTGCCAGCGGGGCCCGGACTGGGGGGGAGCAGTTCTTC
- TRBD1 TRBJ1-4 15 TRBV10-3 CAISEGGGTEGKLFF TGTGCCATCAGTGAGGGTGGGGGGACAGAAGGAAAACTGTTTTTT
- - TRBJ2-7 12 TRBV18 CASSPSSGEQYF TGTGCCAGCTCCCCCTCGTCGGGGGAGCAGTACTTC
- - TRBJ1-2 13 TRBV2 CASSDQGTYGYTF TGTGCCAGCAGTGACCAGGGTACCTATGGCTACACCTTC
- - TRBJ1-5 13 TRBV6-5 CASSPGSYQPQHF TGTGCCAGCAGCCCAGGCTCGTATCAGCCCCAGCATTTT
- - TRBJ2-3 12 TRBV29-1 CSVESDTDTQYF TGCAGCGTTGAGTCGGACACAGATACGCAGTATTTT
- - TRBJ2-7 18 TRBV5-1 CASSLQLPMGGLSYEQYF TGCGCCAGCAGCTTGCAACTCCCGATGGGTGGGCTCTCCTACGAGCAGTACTTC
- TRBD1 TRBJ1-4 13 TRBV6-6 CAAGGQSNEKLFF TGTGCCGCGGGGGGACAGTCGAATGAAAAACTGTTTTTT
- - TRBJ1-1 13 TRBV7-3 CASSSQGGTEAFF TGTGCCAGCAGCTCGCAAGGGGGCACTGAAGCTTTCTTT
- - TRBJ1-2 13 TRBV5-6 CASSPDPPLGYTF TGTGCCAGCAGCCCGGACCCCCCGCTTGGCTACACCTTC
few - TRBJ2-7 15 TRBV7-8 CASSLGGIRSYEQYF TGTGCCAGCAGCTTAGGAGGGATTCGCTCCTACGAGCAGTACTTC
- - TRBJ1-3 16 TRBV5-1 CASSLGAQSSGNTIYF TGCGCCAGCAGCTTGGGGGCCCAAAGCTCTGGAAACACCATATATTTT
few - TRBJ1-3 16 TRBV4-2 CASSQDIQGAGNTIYF TGTGCCAGCAGCCAAGATATACAGGGAGCTGGAAACACCATATATTTT
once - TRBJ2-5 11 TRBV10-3 CAIKGEETQYF TGTGCCATCAAGGGTGAAGAGACCCAGTACTTC
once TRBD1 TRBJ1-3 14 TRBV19 CASRRQGAGNTIYF TGTGCCAGTAGGAGACAGGGGGCTGGAAACACCATATATTTT
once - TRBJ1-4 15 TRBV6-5 CASSPRTDYNEKLFF TGTGCCAGCAGTCCCCGGACAGACTATAATGAAAAACTGTTTTTT
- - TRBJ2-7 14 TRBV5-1 CASSQPTGPHEQYF TGCGCCAGCAGCCAACCGACGGGGCCCCACGAGCAGTACTTC
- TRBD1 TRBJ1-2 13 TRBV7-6 CASSPRGQDGYTF TGTGCCAGCAGCCCCCGGGGACAGGATGGCTACACCTTC
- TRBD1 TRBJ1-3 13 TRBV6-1 CASRRQGGNTIYF TGTGCCAGCAGGCGACAGGGAGGAAACACCATATATTTT